This T cell receptor (beta chain) originates from a study of blood T cell repertoires in COVID-19. Trimming took 4 bases from V and 0 from J; bases not matched to a gene: 6. The germline V gene encodes CDR1 MGHDK and CDR2 SYGVNS. The CDR3 consists of 16 residues. Per the original methods: Amplified reference gene primers provided the basis for estimating nucleated cell counts. Measured with immunoSEQ multiplex PCR; TCRdb has only the in-frame clones, and not every one. V and J calls and clone size are given by that table; D and trimming were obtained from the DNA. The sample includes over 130,000 clones, about nine tenths seen only once; the top ten take over 3.5%.

This sequence originates from a woman aged 60 to 75 with active or convalescent COVID-19. The chain combines TRBV25-1 with TRBJ1-5, with 7 nucleotides matching TRBD1. The sequencing sample was made of peripheral blood. The CDR3 DNA sequence: TGTGCCAGCAGTGGGGGGGACAGTTCTAGCAATCAGCCCCAGCATTTT. It codes for CASSGGDSSSNQPQHF. Variable domain in full (rest from reference TRBV25-1 and TRBJ1-5): EADIYQTPRYLVIGTGKKITLECSQTMGHDKMYWYQQDPGMELHLIHYSYGVNSTEKGDLSSESTVSRIRTEHFPLTLESARPSHTSQYLCASSGGDSSSNQPQHFGDGTRLSIL.